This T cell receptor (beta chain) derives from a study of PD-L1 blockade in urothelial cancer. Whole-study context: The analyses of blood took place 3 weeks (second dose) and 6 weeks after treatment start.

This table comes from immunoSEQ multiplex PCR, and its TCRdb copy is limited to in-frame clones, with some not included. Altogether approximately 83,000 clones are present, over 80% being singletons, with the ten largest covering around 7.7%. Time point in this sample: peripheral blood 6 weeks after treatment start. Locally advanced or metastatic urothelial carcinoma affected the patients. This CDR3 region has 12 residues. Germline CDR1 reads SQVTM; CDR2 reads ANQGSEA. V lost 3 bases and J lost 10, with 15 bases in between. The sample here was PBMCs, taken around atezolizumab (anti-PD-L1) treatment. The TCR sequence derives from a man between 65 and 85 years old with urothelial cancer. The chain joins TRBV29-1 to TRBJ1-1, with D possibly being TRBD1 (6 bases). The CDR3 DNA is TGCAGCGTTGACGCGGCAGGGGCCGGAGCTTTCTTT. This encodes CSVDAAGAGAFF.